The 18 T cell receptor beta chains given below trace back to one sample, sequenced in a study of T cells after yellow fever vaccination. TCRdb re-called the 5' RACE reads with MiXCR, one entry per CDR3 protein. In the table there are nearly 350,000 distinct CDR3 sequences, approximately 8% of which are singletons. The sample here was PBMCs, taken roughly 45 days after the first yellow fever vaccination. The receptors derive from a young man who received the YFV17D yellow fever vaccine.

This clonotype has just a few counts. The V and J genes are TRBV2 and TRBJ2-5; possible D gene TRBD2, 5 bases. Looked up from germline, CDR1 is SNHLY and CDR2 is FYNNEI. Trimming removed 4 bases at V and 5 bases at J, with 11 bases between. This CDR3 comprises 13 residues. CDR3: CASSALERETQYF. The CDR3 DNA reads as TGTGCCAGCAGTGCGTTGGAGCGGGAGACCCAGTACTTC. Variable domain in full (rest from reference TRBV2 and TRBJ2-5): EPEVTQTPSHQVTQMGQEVILRCVPISNHLYFYWYRQILGQKVEFLVSFYNNEISEKSEIFDDQFSVERPDGSNFTLKIRSTKLEDSAMYFCASSALERETQYFGPGTRLLVL.

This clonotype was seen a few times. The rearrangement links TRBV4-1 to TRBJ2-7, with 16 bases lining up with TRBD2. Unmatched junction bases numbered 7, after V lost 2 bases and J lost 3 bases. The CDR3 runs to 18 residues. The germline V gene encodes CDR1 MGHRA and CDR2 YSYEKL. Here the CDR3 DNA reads TGCGCCAGCAGCCAAACCGGGACTAGCGGGGGGGCCTTCTACGAGCAGTACTTC. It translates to CASSQTGTSGGAFYEQYF.

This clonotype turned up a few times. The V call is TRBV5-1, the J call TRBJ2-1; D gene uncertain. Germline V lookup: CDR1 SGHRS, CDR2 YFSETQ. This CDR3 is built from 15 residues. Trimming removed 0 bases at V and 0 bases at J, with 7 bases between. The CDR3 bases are TGCGCCAGCAGCTTGGGGGTAGTCTCCTACAATGAGCAGTTCTTC. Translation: CASSLGVVSYNEQFF.

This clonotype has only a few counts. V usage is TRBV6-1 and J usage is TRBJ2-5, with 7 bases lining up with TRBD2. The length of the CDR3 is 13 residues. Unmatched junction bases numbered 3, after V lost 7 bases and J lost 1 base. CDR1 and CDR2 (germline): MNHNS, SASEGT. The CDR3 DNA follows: TGTGCCAGCACACCTAGCGGCCAAGAGACCCAGTACTTC. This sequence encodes CASTPSGQETQYF.

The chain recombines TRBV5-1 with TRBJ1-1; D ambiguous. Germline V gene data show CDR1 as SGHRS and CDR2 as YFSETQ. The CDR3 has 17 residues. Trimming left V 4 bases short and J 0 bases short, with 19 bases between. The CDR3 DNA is TGCGCCAGCAGCCCACGCCCCTTGGTGTCGGTGAACACTGAAGCTTTCTTT. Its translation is CASSPRPLVSVNTEAFF.

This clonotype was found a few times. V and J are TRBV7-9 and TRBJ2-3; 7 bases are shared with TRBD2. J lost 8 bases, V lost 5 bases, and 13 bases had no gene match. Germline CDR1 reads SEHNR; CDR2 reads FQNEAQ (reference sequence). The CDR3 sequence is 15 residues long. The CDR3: CASSPGLEGIPTQYF. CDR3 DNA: TGTGCCAGCAGCCCTGGACTAGAAGGAATCCCTACGCAGTATTTT.

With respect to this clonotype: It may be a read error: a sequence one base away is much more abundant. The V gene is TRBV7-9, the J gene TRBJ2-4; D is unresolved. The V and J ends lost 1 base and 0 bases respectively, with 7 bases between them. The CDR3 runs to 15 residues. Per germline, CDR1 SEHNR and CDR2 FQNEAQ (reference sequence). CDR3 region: CASSLGTVAKNIQYF. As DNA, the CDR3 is TGTGCCAGCAGCTTAGGGACGGTAGCCAAAAACATTCAGTACTTC.

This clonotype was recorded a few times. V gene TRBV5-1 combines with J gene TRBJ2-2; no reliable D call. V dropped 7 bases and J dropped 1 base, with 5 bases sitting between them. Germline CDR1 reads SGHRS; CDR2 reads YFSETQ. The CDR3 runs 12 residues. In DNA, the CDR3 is TGCGCCAGCGCAGGGAACACCGGGGAGCTGTTTTTT. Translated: CASAGNTGELFF.

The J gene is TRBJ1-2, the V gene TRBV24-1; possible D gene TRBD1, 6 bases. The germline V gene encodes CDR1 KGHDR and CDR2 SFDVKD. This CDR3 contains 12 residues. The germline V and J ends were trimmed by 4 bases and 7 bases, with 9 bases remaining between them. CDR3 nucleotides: TGTGCCACCAGTGACGACAGGTTTGGCTACACCTTC. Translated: CATSDDRFGYTF.

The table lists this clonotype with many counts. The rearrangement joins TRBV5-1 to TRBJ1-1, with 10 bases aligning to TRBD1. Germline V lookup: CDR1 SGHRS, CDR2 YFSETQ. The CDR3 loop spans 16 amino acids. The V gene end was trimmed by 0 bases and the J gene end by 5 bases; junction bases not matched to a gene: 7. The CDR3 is CASSLGDRGSYTEAFF. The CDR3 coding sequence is TGCGCCAGCAGCTTGGGGGACAGGGGATCGTATACTGAAGCTTTCTTT.

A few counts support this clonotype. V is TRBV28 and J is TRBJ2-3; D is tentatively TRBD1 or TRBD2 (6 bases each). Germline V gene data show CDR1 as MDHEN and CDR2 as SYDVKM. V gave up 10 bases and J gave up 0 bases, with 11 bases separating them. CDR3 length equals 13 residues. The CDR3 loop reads CAIGGRSTDTQYF. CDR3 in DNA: TGTGCCATCGGGGGCCGGAGCACAGATACGCAGTATTTT.

The CDR3 loop reads CAISGQGDEKLFF. CDR3 sequence (DNA): TGTGCCATCAGTGGACAGGGGGATGAAAAACTGTTTTTT. The V and J genes are TRBV10-3 and TRBJ1-4; 9 bases agree with TRBD1. The CDR3 is 13 amino acids. Unmatched junction bases numbered 0, after V lost 4 bases and J lost 6 bases. Germline V gives CDR1 ENHRY, CDR2 SYGVKD.

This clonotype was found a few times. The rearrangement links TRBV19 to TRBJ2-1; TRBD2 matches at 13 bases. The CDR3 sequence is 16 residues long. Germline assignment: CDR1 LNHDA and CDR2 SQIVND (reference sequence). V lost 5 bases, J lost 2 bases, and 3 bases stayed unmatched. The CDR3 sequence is CASSVGLAGPYNEQFF. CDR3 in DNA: TGTGCCAGTAGTGTGGGACTAGCGGGGCCCTACAATGAGCAGTTCTTC.

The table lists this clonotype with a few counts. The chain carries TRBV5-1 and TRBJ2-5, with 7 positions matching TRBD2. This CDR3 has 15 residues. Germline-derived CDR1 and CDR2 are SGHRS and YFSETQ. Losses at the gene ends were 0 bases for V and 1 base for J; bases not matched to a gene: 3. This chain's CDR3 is CASSLGSSGQETQYF. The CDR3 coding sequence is TGCGCCAGCAGCTTGGGGTCTAGCGGCCAAGAGACCCAGTACTTC. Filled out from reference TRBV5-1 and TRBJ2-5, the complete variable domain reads KAGVTQTPRYLIKTRGQQVTLSCSPISGHRSVSWYQQTPGQGLQFLFEYFSETQRNKGNFPGRFSGRQFSNSRSEMNVSTLELGDSALYLCASSLGSSGQETQYFGPGTRLLVL.

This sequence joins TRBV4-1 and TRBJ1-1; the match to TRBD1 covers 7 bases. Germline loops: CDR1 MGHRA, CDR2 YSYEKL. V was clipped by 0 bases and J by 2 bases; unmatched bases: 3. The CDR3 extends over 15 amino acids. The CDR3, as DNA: TGCGCCAGCAGCCAAGATCACAGGGGAAACACTGAAGCTTTCTTT. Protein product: CASSQDHRGNTEAFF.

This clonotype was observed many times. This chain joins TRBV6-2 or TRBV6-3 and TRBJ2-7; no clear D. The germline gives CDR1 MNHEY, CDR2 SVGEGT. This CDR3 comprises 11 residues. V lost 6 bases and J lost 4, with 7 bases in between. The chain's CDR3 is CASRQGYEQYF. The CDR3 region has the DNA TGTGCCAGCAGACAAGGGTACGAGCAGTACTTC.

The CDR3 region is CASSQNLADNEQFF. CDR3 nucleotides: TGTGCCAGCAGCCAAAATCTAGCCGACAATGAGCAGTTCTTC. The chain uses TRBV14 and TRBJ2-1; TRBD2 might be the D (5 bases). This CDR3 comprises 14 residues. V lost 2 bases and J lost 5, with 10 bases in between. The germline CDR1 and CDR2 sequences are SGHDN and FVKESK. Drawing the rest from reference TRBV14 and TRBJ2-1, the complete variable domain is EAGVTQFPSHSVIEKGQTVTLRCDPISGHDNLYWYRRVMGKEIKFLLHFVKESKQDESGMPNNRFLAERTGGTYSTLKVQPAELEDSGVYFCASSQNLADNEQFFGPGTRLTVL.

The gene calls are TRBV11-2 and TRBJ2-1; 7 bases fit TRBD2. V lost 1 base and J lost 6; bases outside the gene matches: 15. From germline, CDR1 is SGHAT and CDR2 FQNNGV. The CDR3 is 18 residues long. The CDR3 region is CASSLVPFRERGLNEQFF. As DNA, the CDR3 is TGTGCCAGCAGCTTAGTCCCCTTTCGGGAGCGGGGACTCAATGAGCAGTTCTTC.